This T cell receptor (beta chain) was sequenced during a study of OX40 agonist ivuxolimab in advanced cancers. Repertoires were generated with immunoSEQ multiplex PCR, while TCRdb's copy carries only in-frame clones and drops some. Here the sample spans tens of thousands of clones, roughly nine tenths being singletons. The CDR3 runs 14 residues. CDR1 and CDR2 (germline): MNHEY, SMNVEV (reference sequence). The ends were cut back, 3 bases at V and 9 bases at J, with 12 bases in the middle. This sequence joins TRBV27 and TRBJ1-6, with D tentatively TRBD1 (5 bases). Sequenced here: CD4+ or CD8+ T cells sorted from blood, sampled in a trial of the OX40 agonist ivuxolimab. The sequence was collected from an adult with an advanced solid tumor such as melanoma, head and neck, liver or kidney cancer. Written as DNA, the CDR3 is TGTGCCAGCAGTTTCCCCGGTGGGGCTTCACCCCTCCACTTT. It translates to CASSFPGGASPLHF.